A selection of T cell receptor beta chains follows, all from one sample in a study of blood T cell repertoires in COVID-19. This table comes from immunoSEQ multiplex PCR, and its TCRdb copy is limited to in-frame clones, with some not included. The profile shows around 67,000 clones, 80% to 90% of them singletons. The specimen sequenced was peripheral blood. The receptors originated from a man between 65 and 79 years old with acute or convalescent COVID-19. Each CDR3 is given with its conserved first and last residue. Each record gives: V gene, clone size, J gene, D gene, CDR3 protein, CDR3 DNA. D genes are given only for firm matches. Part of the rows lack a size; the others show once, few, many or a class for expanded clones.

TRBV5-5,.,TRBJ2-2,.,CASSLFAGPRDTGELFF,TGTGCCAGCAGCTTGTTTGCGGGCCCGAGGGACACCGGGGAGCTGTTTTTT
TRBV6-5,.,TRBJ1-2,.,CASSWESAYGYTF,TGTGCCAGCAGTTGGGAGAGCGCGTATGGCTACACCTTC
TRBV10-1,.,TRBJ2-7,TRBD1,CASSRTGSYEQYF,TGCGCCAGCTCTCGGACAGGAAGCTACGAGCAGTACTTC
TRBV6-5,.,TRBJ1-3,TRBD1,CASRSTGAGNTIYF,TGTGCCAGCAGATCTACAGGGGCTGGAAACACCATATATTTT
TRBV5-4,.,TRBJ1-1,.,CASSLGAGLPTEAFF,TGTGCCAGCAGCTTGGGGGCGGGTCTACCCACTGAAGCTTTCTTT
TRBV5-1,.,TRBJ2-7,TRBD1,CASSPDRAIYEQYF,TGCGCCAGCAGCCCGGACAGGGCAATCTACGAGCAGTACTTC
TRBV19,.,TRBJ2-7,TRBD1,CASSTPGQGHYEQYF,TGTGCCAGTAGTACTCCGGGACAGGGTCACTACGAGCAGTACTTC
TRBV10-3,.,TRBJ1-3,.,CAISEGEIASSGNTIYF,TGTGCCATCAGTGAGGGGGAGATCGCCAGCTCTGGAAACACCATATATTTT
TRBV27,.,TRBJ2-1,TRBD2,CASISSGRRNNEQFF,TGTGCCAGCATCTCAAGCGGGAGGCGGAACAATGAGCAGTTCTTC
TRBV28,.,TRBJ2-5,TRBD2,CASSKPGLAVQETQYF,TGTGCCAGCAGTAAACCGGGACTAGCGGTCCAAGAGACCCAGTACTTC
TRBV19,.,TRBJ1-1,.,CASSGGLWNTEAFF,TGTGCCAGTAGTGGGGGACTGTGGAACACTGAAGCTTTCTTT
TRBV27,.,TRBJ1-1,.,CASSFRGSRVSGTEAFF,TGTGCCAGCAGTTTTCGGGGGTCGAGGGTTTCGGGCACTGAAGCTTTCTTT
TRBV1,.,TRBJ2-4,.,CTSGGCGGRGNIQYF,TGCACCAGCGGCGGGTGCGGGGGCCGAGGAAACATTCAGTACTTC
TRBV12-3/TRBV12-4,few,TRBJ1-1,TRBD1,CASSFQGATEAFF,TGTGCCAGCAGTTTTCAGGGGGCTACTGAAGCTTTCTTT
TRBV2,once,TRBJ2-3,.,CASSETRLGTDTQYF,TGTGCCAGCAGTGAAACTAGGTTGGGCACAGATACGCAGTATTTT
TRBV5-4,.,TRBJ2-2,TRBD2,CASGGTRGLGTGELFF,TGTGCCAGCGGCGGGACTAGGGGTCTTGGGACCGGGGAGCTGTTTTTT
TRBV7-3,.,TRBJ1-2,TRBD1,CASRWGQAGDYGYTF,TGTGCCAGCAGGTGGGGACAGGCTGGGGACTATGGCTACACCTTC
TRBV3-1/TRBV3-2,.,TRBJ2-1,.,CASSQDPLSGEQFF,TGTGCCAGCAGCCAGGATCCACTATCGGGAGAGCAGTTCTTC
TRBV29-1,.,TRBJ1-1,TRBD1,CSVVGTGNTEAFF,TGCAGCGTTGTCGGGACAGGGAACACTGAAGCTTTCTTT
TRBV27,.,TRBJ1-4,.,CASSLGLATNEKLFF,TGTGCCAGCAGTTTAGGCCTGGCAACTAATGAAAAACTGTTTTTT
TRBV30,.,TRBJ2-3,TRBD1,CAWDRGNTDTQYF,TGTGCCTGGGACAGGGGCAACACAGATACGCAGTATTTT
TRBV7-2,.,TRBJ1-1,TRBD1,CASSPQGAVTEAFF,TGTGCCAGCAGCCCCCAGGGGGCGGTCACTGAAGCTTTCTTT
TRBV5-1,.,TRBJ2-1,.,CASRNAGSSYNEQFF,TGCGCCAGCCGGAATGCGGGAAGCTCCTACAATGAGCAGTTCTTC
TRBV2,.,TRBJ1-4,.,CASSRAGQVEKLFF,TGTGCCAGCAGCCGCGCAGGGCAAGTTGAAAAACTGTTTTTT
TRBV5-4,.,TRBJ2-1,TRBD1,CASSGDSAYNEQFF,TGTGCCAGCAGCGGGGACAGCGCCTACAATGAGCAGTTCTTC
TRBV19,.,TRBJ2-2,TRBD1,CASSIDRGRRTGELFF,TGTGCCAGTAGTATCGACAGGGGGCGCCGAACCGGGGAGCTGTTTTTT
TRBV6-6,.,TRBJ2-7,.,CASSYGRNEQYF,TGTGCCAGCAGTTACGGTAGAAACGAGCAGTACTTC
TRBV7-7,.,TRBJ2-7,.,CASSLALGPSYEQYF,TGTGCTAGCAGCTTAGCATTGGGCCCGTCCTACGAGCAGTACTTC
TRBV5-6,.,TRBJ2-4,.,CASSFSKNIQYF,TGTGCCAGCAGCTTCAGTAAAAACATTCAGTACTTC
TRBV20-1,.,TRBJ2-1,TRBD1,CRGDRAHEQFF,TGCAGGGGAGACAGGGCCCATGAGCAGTTCTTC
TRBV10-3,once,TRBJ1-2,.,CAISSGTHGYTF,TGTGCCATCAGCTCCGGGACACATGGCTACACCTTC
TRBV19,.,TRBJ1-5,TRBD1,CASTPRQGRGSQHF,TGTGCCAGTACCCCACGACAGGGCCGAGGGTCCCAGCATTTT
TRBV19,.,TRBJ1-5,.,CATSPDSGNQPQHF,TGTGCCACCAGTCCGGACAGCGGAAATCAGCCCCAGCATTTT
TRBV5-4,once,TRBJ2-3,.,CASSLVAGFTDTQYF,TGTGCCAGCAGCTTGGTGGCAGGGTTCACAGATACGCAGTATTTT
TRBV7-9,.,TRBJ1-6,.,CASRDKRQLASPLHF,TGTGCCAGCAGGGATAAGCGACAGCTGGCCTCACCCCTCCACTTT
TRBV27,.,TRBJ1-2,.,CASSFRQNYGYTF,TGTGCCAGCAGTTTCAGGCAGAACTATGGCTACACCTTC
TRBV20-1,once,TRBJ1-5,.,CSASLGANQPQHF,TGCAGTGCTAGTTTGGGGGCGAATCAGCCCCAGCATTTT
TRBV7-9,.,TRBJ2-7,.,CASSLGRTVHEQYF,TGTGCCAGCAGCTTAGGTCGGACAGTCCACGAGCAGTACTTC
TRBV9,.,TRBJ1-6,.,CASSVLRTDSPLHF,TGTGCCAGCAGCGTCCTTCGGACAGATTCACCCCTCCACTTT
TRBV4-3,.,TRBJ2-7,TRBD1,CASSHRTGSYEQYF,TGCGCCAGCAGCCACCGGACAGGGTCCTACGAGCAGTACTTC
TRBV6-6,.,TRBJ2-7,.,CASSYSQIPPYEQYF,TGTGCCAGCAGTTACTCCCAGATACCGCCCTACGAGCAGTACTTC
TRBV10-3,.,TRBJ1-2,.,CAISVDRRYGYTF,TGTGCCATCAGTGTGGACAGACGCTATGGCTACACCTTC
TRBV6-2/TRBV6-3,.,TRBJ2-7,.,CASSWAQLMYF,TGTGCCAGCAGTTGGGCACAGCTGATGTACTTC
TRBV5-4,.,TRBJ1-1,.,CASSLAVDLNTEAFF,TGTGCCAGCAGCTTGGCCGTAGATTTGAACACTGAAGCTTTCTTT
TRBV18,.,TRBJ2-7,.,CASRKEVFGIGEQYF,TGTGCCAGCCGCAAAGAGGTCTTCGGAATTGGGGAGCAGTACTTC
TRBV24-1,few,TRBJ2-5,.,CATSDPRPGMGKTQYF,TGTGCCACCAGTGACCCCCGGCCCGGGATGGGTAAGACCCAGTACTTC
TRBV27,.,TRBJ1-4,.,CASSYGTPNEKLFF,TGTGCCAGCAGTTACGGGACTCCTAATGAAAAACTGTTTTTT
TRBV15,.,TRBJ2-3,.,CATSSGGTDTQYF,TGTGCCACCAGCAGCGGGGGAACAGATACGCAGTATTTT
TRBV14,.,TRBJ2-7,TRBD1,CASSRGTGSSYEQYF,TGTGCCAGCAGCCGTGGGACAGGCAGCTCCTACGAGCAGTACTTC
TRBV5-1,.,TRBJ2-7,TRBD2,CASRWSGTGSYEQYF,TGCGCCAGCAGGTGGAGCGGGACCGGCTCCTACGAGCAGTACTTC
TRBV5-8,.,TRBJ2-5,.,CASSLLPARGTQYF,TGTGCCAGCAGCTTGTTGCCCGCTCGGGGGACCCAGTACTTC
TRBV4-3,once,TRBJ2-7,TRBD1,CASSRTGGTYEQYF,TGCGCCAGCAGCCGGACAGGGGGGACCTACGAGCAGTACTTC
TRBV10-3,.,TRBJ1-5,.,CAISEGGTQPQHF,TGTGCCATCAGTGAGGGGGGGACTCAGCCCCAGCATTTT
TRBV28,.,TRBJ1-2,.,CASAPGSLYGYTF,TGTGCCAGCGCCCCCGGGAGTCTGTATGGCTACACCTTC
TRBV2,.,TRBJ2-3,TRBD2,CASKLLAGGPDTQYF,TGTGCCAGCAAACTACTAGCGGGAGGGCCAGATACGCAGTATTTT
TRBV7-9,.,TRBJ2-1,TRBD2,CASSFPGLAGASYNEQFF,TGTGCCAGCAGCTTTCCAGGACTAGCGGGAGCCTCCTACAATGAGCAGTTCTTC